This T cell receptor (beta chain) came from a study of CD8 T cells in Susac syndrome (dated by TCRdb to the late 2010s). Regarding the study in general: Among the Susac syndrome patients who were sequenced, clinically active disease was present in roughly six and clinical remission was observed in under ten. Susac syndrome patients were therapy-naive, on corticosteroids (some also receiving IVIg), or on IVIg alone at blood withdrawal. Whether CD8+ T cell activation and differentiation in Susac syndrome was antigen driven was tested using repertoire sequencing.

High-throughput TCR beta sequencing profiled peripheral blood CD8+ and CD4+ T cells from healthy donors, Susac syndrome patients and multiple sclerosis patients. The Susac syndrome patients fulfilled recently defined diagnostic criteria for definite or probable disease. Bulk CD8+ and CD4+ T cells were purified by magnetic negative isolation, while CD8+ TEMRA cells were enriched using FACS. Blood was drawn into EDTA tubes, processed within 24 hours, and PBMCs were isolated by density gradient centrifugation. PBMCs destined for TCR sequencing were cryopreserved in liquid nitrogen and later thawed in a 37 °C water bath. Purity of sorted or isolated CD4+, CD8+ and CD8+ TEMRA cells was at least 90%. Trimming takes 0 bases from V and 6 bases from J, and the germline ends sit 9 bases apart. Sequences LGHNA (CDR1) and YNFKEQ (CDR2) are obtained from the germline V gene. Taken from cysteine to phenylalanine, the CDR3 has 14 residues. Here the CDR3 DNA is all that survives: 42 bases in frame from base 1.

What the research found in general, with its limitations: The number of individuals in the TCR sequencing and HLA analysis was acknowledged as relatively small. In patients with Susac syndrome, the CD4+ T cell repertoire showed no detectable clonal expansion.

RNA was extracted using the RNeasy kit, and about 0.45 to 1 ug of the RNA was reverse transcribed with random hexamers. The immunoSEQ multiplex PCR assay, covering 54 Vbeta and 13 Jbeta segments, was used to amplify TCR beta CDR3 regions. To correct PCR amplification bias, a synthetic template baseline was used for both primer optimization and computational correction. Per the source publication's procedure: Reads were annotated to V, D and J genes per IMGT and analyzed with immunoSEQ Analyzer, keeping only productive sequences. To calculate clonality, Shannon entropy was normalized by log2 of the number of productive unique sequences and then subtracted from one. For each patient and control, public and private clones were evaluated within the 100 most prevalent clones. A clone was defined as Susac-specific if it was absent from the healthy and MS cohorts, from roughly 980 published viral clones and from other ImmuneACCESS disease sequences. The raw public data were reprocessed by TCRdb itself: fastp quality trimming at Q25, MiXCR clonotype calling, in-frame beta chains only. All rows with the same CDR3 protein become a single entry with the most common DNA and genes. TCRdb, not the original authors, processed these V and J calls. For this sample the table gives tens of thousands of distinct CDR3 sequences, of which around 94% were detected only once. The top ten clonotypes cover about 0.28% of the sample.

This clonotype has a single count. This receptor's antigen is unknown. No base quality values were provided; no much bigger clone lies one nucleotide off. Single-read evidence is weak. The source material was CD4+ T cells from PBMCs. This chain is built from TRBV4-2 and TRBJ2-1, with no reliable assignment of the D segment. This receptor was taken from a human donor with Susac syndrome. The sequence in DNA is TGTGCCAGCAGCCAAGATCCGGCAGTCAATGAGCAGTTCTTC. This translates into CASSQDPAVNEQFF.